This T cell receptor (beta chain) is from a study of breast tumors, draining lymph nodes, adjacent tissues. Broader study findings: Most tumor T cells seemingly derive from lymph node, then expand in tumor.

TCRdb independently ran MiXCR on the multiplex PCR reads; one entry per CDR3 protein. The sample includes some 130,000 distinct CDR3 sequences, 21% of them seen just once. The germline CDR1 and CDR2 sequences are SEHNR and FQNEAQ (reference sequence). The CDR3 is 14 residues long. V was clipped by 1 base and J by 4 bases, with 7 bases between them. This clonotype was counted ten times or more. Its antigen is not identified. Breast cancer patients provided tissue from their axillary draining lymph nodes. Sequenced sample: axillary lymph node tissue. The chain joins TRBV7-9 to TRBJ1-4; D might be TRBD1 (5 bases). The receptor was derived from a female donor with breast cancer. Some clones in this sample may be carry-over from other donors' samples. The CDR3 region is CASSLVGGNEKLFF. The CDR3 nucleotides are TGTGCCAGCAGCTTAGTGGGGGGTAATGAAAAACTGTTTTTT.